These 28 T cell receptor beta chains share one sample of origin, sequenced in a study of long-term antiretroviral therapy in people with HIV (dated by TCRdb to 2021 to 2024). The immunoSEQ hsTCRB v3.0 assay was used at survey level resolution to sequence the TRB variable region. TCRdb provides this immuneACCESS table in a form limited to in-frame rearrangements. Some clones are lacking; in checked studies, under half of them reflect an unresolved V gene, and why the rest are absent is not known. This sample lists about 34,000 clones; 83% were detected once. 7.9% of the sample is taken by the ten largest. This specimen consisted of unsorted PBMCs, obtained 0.4 years before starting antiretroviral therapy. These receptors all come from a man younger than 35 with HIV.

This chain joins TRBV5-1 and TRBJ1-2, with D uncertain. The germline gives CDR1 SGHRS, CDR2 YFSETQ. The CDR3 runs 15 residues. Trimming stripped 1 base from V and 0 bases from J, with 10 bases between. The chain's CDR3 is CASSLLSSPNYGYTF. CDR3 coding DNA: TGCGCCAGCAGCTTGTTGTCATCCCCTAACTATGGCTACACCTTC.

This chain links TRBV4-1 with TRBJ2-2; the match to TRBD2 covers 12 bases. From germline, CDR1 is MGHRA and CDR2 YSYEKL. The ends lost 0 bases at V and 6 bases at J; junction bases unmatched: 2. The CDR3 runs 16 residues. The CDR3 nucleotides are TGCGCCAGCAGCCAAGATCCTAGCGGGGGGGCCGGGGAGCTGTTTTTT. Its translation is CASSQDPSGGAGELFF.

V is TRBV18 and J is TRBJ2-5; 10 bases map to TRBD2. This CDR3 comprises 16 residues. Losses at the gene ends were 3 bases for V and 7 bases for J; bases not matched to a gene: 11. Germline V CDR1 and CDR2: KGHSH, LQKENI. The CDR3: CASSPPERGGMRTQYF. CDR3 in DNA: TGTGCCAGCTCACCCCCAGAGCGGGGGGGTATGAGGACCCAGTACTTC.

The chain has TRBV9 and TRBJ2-7, with D tentatively TRBD1 (6 bases). V was clipped by 0 bases and J by 5 bases, with 12 bases between them. There are 14 residues in the CDR3. Germline-derived CDR1 and CDR2 are SGDLS and YYNGEE. CDR3 nucleotide sequence: TGTGCCAGCAGCGTAGTTACAGGGAGCGACGAGCAGTACTTC. Translated: CASSVVTGSDEQYF.

The CDR3 DNA sequence: TGTGCCAGCAGCCTAGGGGGGCAACACGAGCAGTACTTC. Its translation: CASSLGGQHEQYF. V and J are TRBV7-9 and TRBJ2-7; perhaps D is TRBD1 or TRBD2 (6 bases each). Germline values: CDR1 SEHNR, CDR2 FQNEAQ (reference sequence). Trimming removed 5 bases from V and 5 bases from J, with 13 bases in between. The CDR3 is 13 amino acids. Drawing the rest from reference TRBV7-9 and TRBJ2-7, the complete variable domain is DTGVSQNPRHKITKRGQNVTFRCDPISEHNRLYWYRQTLGQGPEFLTYFQNEAQLEKSRLLSDRFSAERPKGSFSTLEIQRTEQGDSAMYLCASSLGGQHEQYFGPGTRLTVT.

The gene calls are TRBV6-1 and TRBJ1-4, with TRBD1 as a possible D gene (5 bases). Between the trimmed V and J ends, which lost 2 bases and 10 bases, there was a span of 14 bases. This CDR3 contains 14 residues. Germline assignment: CDR1 MNHNS and CDR2 SASEGT. The CDR3 coding sequence is TGTGCCAGCAGTGAATTGGCAGGGCCCGGAAAACTGTTTTTT. The encoded protein is CASSELAGPGKLFF.

The sample holds one count of this clone. The chain recombines TRBV6-1 with TRBJ1-1; 7 bases are a match to TRBD1. Germline-derived CDR1 and CDR2 are MNHNS and SASEGT. V was pared by 7 bases and J by 5 bases, with 7 bases of the junction left unmatched. CDR3 length: 13 residues. This chain's CDR3 is CASNYRGGTEAFF. The DNA for the CDR3 is TGTGCCAGCAACTACAGGGGTGGGACTGAAGCTTTCTTT.

The gene calls are TRBV7-2 and TRBJ2-7, with 7 bases aligning to TRBD2. Germline CDR1 SGHTA, CDR2 FQGNSA. V lost 3 bases and J lost 0; bases outside the gene matches: 8. The CDR3 runs 16 residues. The CDR3 DNA is TGTGCCAGCAGCTTTGGGAGGGGTCTCAGCTCCTACGAGCAGTACTTC. This translates into CASSFGRGLSSYEQYF.

This clone showed up just once. This rearrangement joins TRBV7-8 to TRBJ2-5; D unresolved. V was shortened by 1 base and J by 5 bases, with 8 bases between the two germline ends. Germline V gives CDR1 SGHVS, CDR2 FQNEAQ. This CDR3 has 13 residues. This chain's CDR3 is CASSLDLMETQYF. CDR3 bases: TGTGCCAGCAGCTTAGACCTTATGGAGACCCAGTACTTC. Filled out from reference TRBV7-8 and TRBJ2-5, the complete variable domain reads GAGVSQSPRYKVAKRGQDVALRCDPISGHVSLFWYQQALGQGPEFLTYFQNEAQLDKSGLPSDRFFAERPEGSVSTLKIQRTQQEDSAVYLCASSLDLMETQYFGPGTRLLVL.

The gene calls are TRBV14 and TRBJ1-1; 7 bases are a match to TRBD1. The CDR3 sequence is 15 residues long. Looked up from germline, CDR1 is SGHDN and CDR2 is FVKESK. V gave up 4 bases and J gave up 2 bases; unmatched junction bases: 7. The CDR3 bases are TGTGCCAGCAGCCCGAGGGGGCCCTTAAACACTGAAGCTTTCTTT. It is translated as CASSPRGPLNTEAFF.

The chain links TRBV5-5 to TRBJ2-7, with TRBD1 matching over 7 bases. CDR1 SGHKS and CDR2 YYEKEE come from the germline V gene (reference sequence). The CDR3 totals 14 residues. V trimming: 4 bases; J trimming: 1 base; junction bases outside the gene matches: 5. CDR3 nucleotides: TGTGCCAGCAGCGCGAGGGACAGTTCCTACGAGCAGTACTTC. This encodes CASSARDSSYEQYF.

The chain employs TRBV4-1 and TRBJ2-7; D is unresolved. Trimming removed 3 bases from V and 2 bases from J, with 8 bases in between. The CDR3 covers 13 residues. From germline, CDR1 is MGHRA and CDR2 YSYEKL. The CDR3 loop reads CASSQHGTYEQYF. The CDR3, as DNA: TGCGCCAGCAGCCAGCACGGTACCTACGAGCAGTACTTC.

This clone was observed a single time. The V gene is TRBV28, the J gene TRBJ2-1, with D unclear. This CDR3 spans 13 amino acids. Trimming removed 10 bases from V and 8 bases from J, with 18 bases in between. CDR1 and CDR2 (germline): MDHEN, SYDVKM. DNA of the CDR3: TGTGCCACCAGATCCCCCGACAAGGATGAGCAGTTCTTC. Protein product: CATRSPDKDEQFF.

The V call is TRBV5-1, the J call TRBJ2-1; D possibly corresponds to TRBD2 (5 bases). Looked up from germline, CDR1 is SGHRS and CDR2 is YFSETQ. CDR3 length: 15 residues. V lost 3 bases and J lost 7, with 17 bases in between. The CDR3 nucleotides read TGCGCCAGCAGCTATCTAGCCGGGCTAGGGAATGAGCAGTTCTTC. Encoded protein: CASSYLAGLGNEQFF. Variable domain in full (rest from reference TRBV5-1 and TRBJ2-1): KAGVTQTPRYLIKTRGQQVTLSCSPISGHRSVSWYQQTPGQGLQFLFEYFSETQRNKGNFPGRFSGRQFSNSRSEMNVSTLELGDSALYLCASSYLAGLGNEQFFGPGTRLTVL.

V gene TRBV5-1 combines with J gene TRBJ1-1; D is ambiguous. Trimming left V 1 base short and J 1 base short, with 8 bases between. CDR3 length equals 14 residues. The germline CDR1 and CDR2 sequences are SGHRS and YFSETQ. The CDR3: CASSLSQTNTEAFF. The CDR3 DNA sequence: TGCGCCAGCAGCTTGTCACAGACGAACACTGAAGCTTTCTTT. Filled out from reference TRBV5-1 and TRBJ1-1, the complete variable domain reads KAGVTQTPRYLIKTRGQQVTLSCSPISGHRSVSWYQQTPGQGLQFLFEYFSETQRNKGNFPGRFSGRQFSNSRSEMNVSTLELGDSALYLCASSLSQTNTEAFFGQGTRLTVV.

The chain uses TRBV5-1 and TRBJ2-5, with 8 bases fitting TRBD2. Germline values: CDR1 SGHRS, CDR2 YFSETQ. Unmatched junction bases numbered 15, after V lost 4 bases and J lost 1 base. This CDR3 is built from 18 residues. Here the CDR3 DNA reads TGCGCCAGCAGCACCGGTTTAGCGGGAAATGAGGTCCAAGAGACCCAGTACTTC. Amino acid sequence: CASSTGLAGNEVQETQYF.

The V gene is TRBV28, the J gene TRBJ2-2, with TRBD1 matching 7 bases. In germline, CDR1 is MDHEN, CDR2 SYDVKM. The CDR3 has 13 amino acids. V shed 8 bases, J shed 6 bases, and the junction held 6 bases outside the gene matches. The CDR3 is CASHTGAPGELFF. As DNA, the CDR3 is TGTGCCAGCCACACAGGGGCCCCCGGGGAGCTGTTTTTT.

The J gene is TRBJ1-5, the V gene TRBV10-2; D call uncertain. The CDR3 spans 12 residues. Germline V gene sequence: CDR1 WSHSY, CDR2 SAAADI. Between the trimmed V and J ends, which lost 8 bases and 7 bases, there was a span of 12 bases. CDR3 coding DNA: TGCGCCAGCGGGTCGGAAGCCCAGCCCCAGCATTTT. This translates into CASGSEAQPQHF.

The rearrangement uses TRBV29-1 and TRBJ2-5, with 12 positions matching TRBD2. Germline CDR1 and CDR2: SQVTM and ANQGSEA. Losses at the gene ends were 7 bases for V and 1 base for J; bases not matched to a gene: 4. This CDR3 is 14 amino acids long. The CDR3 region has the DNA TGCAGCGCGACTAGCGGGGGCCTCCAAGAGACCCAGTACTTC. Amino acid sequence: CSATSGGLQETQYF.

This clone was picked up a small number of times. The gene calls are TRBV6-1 and TRBJ2-7, with TRBD1 matching 12 bases. Unmatched junction bases numbered 5, after V lost 6 bases and J lost 2 bases. CDR3 length: 15 amino acids. Germline V gene lookup returns CDR1 MNHNS and CDR2 SASEGT. The CDR3 sequence: CASSLGTGGTYEQYF. CDR3 sequence (DNA): TGTGCCAGCAGCTTAGGGACAGGGGGCACCTACGAGCAGTACTTC.

This clone was seen just once. The rearrangement uses TRBV6-4 and TRBJ2-3; TRBD2 agrees at 8 bases. The J segment lost 3 bases and the V segment lost 3 bases, leaving 8 bases of the junction unmatched. This CDR3 region has 16 residues. The germline gives CDR1 MRHNA, CDR2 SNTAGT. CDR3 in DNA: TGTGCCAGCAGTGAAAGGGGACTAGGGACAACAGATACGCAGTATTTT. This translates into CASSERGLGTTDTQYF.

The genes are TRBV5-1 and TRBJ2-4; D possibly corresponds to TRBD1 (6 bases). The germline V and J ends were trimmed by 2 bases and 5 bases, with 14 bases remaining between them. CDR1 and CDR2 (germline): SGHRS, YFSETQ. This CDR3 has 15 amino acids. CDR3 amino acids: CASSFGRRGQNIQYF. CDR3 sequence (DNA): TGCGCCAGCAGCTTCGGTCGCAGGGGACAAAACATTCAGTACTTC. The complete variable domain, with remaining parts taken from reference TRBV5-1 and TRBJ2-4, reads KAGVTQTPRYLIKTRGQQVTLSCSPISGHRSVSWYQQTPGQGLQFLFEYFSETQRNKGNFPGRFSGRQFSNSRSEMNVSTLELGDSALYLCASSFGRRGQNIQYFGAGTRLSVL.

The rearrangement links TRBV19 to TRBJ1-1, with unresolved D. V was cut by 2 bases and J by 6 bases, with 13 bases left in between. The CDR3 length is 14 residues. Germline V gene lookup returns CDR1 LNHDA and CDR2 SQIVND (reference sequence). This CDR3 reads CASSIKEGFSEAFF. CDR3 sequence (DNA): TGTGCCAGTAGTATAAAGGAAGGTTTCTCTGAAGCTTTCTTT. Full variable domain (rest looked up from reference TRBV19 and TRBJ1-1): DGGITQSPKYLFRKEGQNVTLSCEQNLNHDAMYWYRQDPGQGLRLIYYSQIVNDFQKGDIAEGYSVSREKKESFPLTVTSAQKNPTAFYLCASSIKEGFSEAFFGQGTRLTVV.

This chain joins TRBV18 and TRBJ1-1; no definite D call. CDR1 is KGHSH and CDR2 is LQKENI in the germline V gene. Deletions cut 6 bases from V and 6 bases from J, with 14 bases between. The CDR3 extends over 13 amino acids. CDR3 sequence reads: CASSISVTAEAFF. DNA of the CDR3: TGTGCCAGCTCTATTTCAGTGACCGCTGAAGCTTTCTTT.

This clone turned up a few times. The sample carries other DNA sequences with the same CDR3. This chain links TRBV19 with TRBJ1-5; D remains unclear. The CDR3 has 12 amino acids. Germline loops: CDR1 LNHDA, CDR2 SQIVND (reference sequence). The germline V and J ends were trimmed by 3 bases and 7 bases, with 7 bases remaining between them. CDR3 in DNA: TGTGCCAGTAGTATCCCCCTCCAGCCCCAGCATTTT. Translating gives CASSIPLQPQHF.

CDR3 nucleotides: TGTGCCAGCAGTTACTCGTATCAGGATGGCTACACCTTC. This translates into CASSYSYQDGYTF. The chain combines TRBV6-5 with TRBJ1-2; D gene ambiguous. CDR1 MNHEY and CDR2 SVGAGI come from the germline V gene. Trimming took off 0 bases at V and 6 bases at J, with 8 bases between the two ends. The CDR3 has 13 amino acids.

V is TRBV18 and J is TRBJ2-2, with 8 bases lining up with TRBD1. Trimming removed 9 bases from V and 4 bases from J; junction bases left unmatched: 13. The CDR3 consists of 16 residues. Germline V CDR1 and CDR2: KGHSH, LQKENI. The CDR3 nucleotides read TGTGCCAGTTTCACCTATGACAGGGGCGGCACCGGGGAGCTGTTTTTT. Amino acids: CASFTYDRGGTGELFF.

J is TRBJ1-2 and V is TRBV11-3; 7 bases agree with TRBD1. V was clipped by 4 bases and J by 7 bases; unmatched bases: 9. CDR3 size: 14 residues. The germline V gene has CDR1 SGHNT and CDR2 YENEEA. This CDR3 is CASSWTLTGPGYTF. The DNA of the CDR3 is TGTGCCAGCAGCTGGACGCTGACAGGGCCTGGCTACACCTTC.